Presented here are 25 T cell receptor beta chains from one specimen sequenced in a study of shared clonotypes between healthy human individuals. Assay: immunoSEQ multiplex PCR; the TCRdb copy retains only in-frame clones and omits some. Of around 2,000,000 clones listed, about 95% are singletons. Naive-designated CD8 cells lacked CD45RO, were positively enriched for CCR7, and omitted terminally differentiated effector memory CD45RA+ cells. Sequenced material: naive CD8+ T cells sorted from blood. These receptors came from a young man in good health.

The genes are TRBV4-1 and TRBJ2-5; the D gene is possibly TRBD2 (5 bases). The CDR3 runs 16 residues. V was cut by 0 bases and J by 2 bases, with 13 bases left in between. Looked up from germline, CDR1 is MGHRA and CDR2 is YSYEKL. CDR3 loop: CASSQDGEGVQETQYF. CDR3 sequence (DNA): TGCGCCAGCAGCCAAGACGGGGAAGGCGTTCAAGAGACCCAGTACTTC.

The chain carries TRBV7-6 and TRBJ1-6, with 8 bases matching TRBD1. This CDR3 has 15 residues. J lost 7 bases, V lost 4 bases, and 6 bases had no gene match. Looked up from germline, CDR1 is SGHVS and CDR2 is FNYEAQ. CDR3 nucleotides: TGTGCCAGCAGCTCCCGGGACAGGTTAAATTCACCCCTCCACTTT. This encodes CASSSRDRLNSPLHF.

This clone showed up just once. The chain is built from TRBV2 and TRBJ2-3; 10 positions agree with TRBD1. This CDR3 spans 18 amino acids. Germline CDR1 SNHLY, CDR2 FYNNEI. Germline trimming cut 3 bases from V and 4 bases from J; bases unmatched to any gene: 13. This CDR3 is CASSDSGRGQGPPDTQYF. The CDR3 region has the DNA TGTGCCAGCAGTGATAGTGGGAGGGGACAGGGGCCACCAGATACGCAGTATTTT.

This chain connects TRBV7-9 to TRBJ2-5, with D possibly TRBD1 on 7 matching bases. The CDR3 spans 15 residues. V was shortened by 4 bases and J by 10 bases, with 22 bases between the two germline ends. Germline CDR1 and CDR2: SEHNR and FQNEAQ (reference sequence). The CDR3 bases are TGTGCCAGCAGCTCAACAGTAGCGGCAGGGGGTGACCAGTACTTC. Translation: CASSSTVAAGGDQYF.

Of note for this clone: The junction differs from germline at one of its ends, possibly a read error. The rearrangement uses TRBV7-7 and TRBJ2-1; a weak D match, TRBD2 (6 bases). CDR1 and CDR2 from the germline V gene are SSHAT and FNYEAQ (reference sequence). The CDR3 is 14 amino acids. This chain's CDR3 is CASSLTRGVGEQFF. The CDR3 nucleotides read TGTGCTAGCAGCTTGACTAGGGGCGTTGGCGAGCAGTTCTTC.

Note on this clone: This sample also contains other DNA sequences that code for the same CDR3. The DNA of the CDR3 is TGCGCCAGCAGCCAGAGGTCGGGGACCGGGGAGCTGTTTTTT. It specifies CASSQRSGTGELFF. This chain links TRBV4-1 with TRBJ2-2; TRBD2 is a possible D gene (5 bases). Trimming stripped 3 bases from V and 5 bases from J, with 10 bases between. The CDR3 length is 14 residues. Germline assignment: CDR1 MGHRA and CDR2 YSYEKL.

The V and J genes are TRBV7-2 and TRBJ2-1, with 12 nucleotides matching TRBD2. V was clipped by 5 bases and J by 4 bases; unmatched bases: 6. The CDR3 runs to 16 residues. Germline CDR1 is SGHTA and CDR2 is FQGNSA. CDR3: CASSQGTSGYYNEQFF. As DNA, the CDR3 is TGTGCCAGCAGCCAAGGGACTAGCGGGTATTACAATGAGCAGTTCTTC. The whole variable domain, remainder taken from reference TRBV7-2 and TRBJ2-1, is GAGVSQSPSNKVTEKGKDVELRCDPISGHTALYWYRQSLGQGLEFLIYFQGNSAPDKSGLPSDRFSAERTGGSVSTLTIQRTQQEDSAVYLCASSQGTSGYYNEQFFGPGTRLTVL.

The rearrangement links TRBV4-3 to TRBJ2-1; 11 bases are shared with TRBD2. CDR3 size: 15 residues. The J segment lost 7 bases and the V segment lost 3 bases, leaving 5 bases of the junction unmatched. The germline gives CDR1 LGHNA, CDR2 YSLEER. The CDR3 DNA reads TGCGCCAGCAGCCACGGGACTAGCGGAGGGAATGAGCAGTTCTTC. It encodes CASSHGTSGGNEQFF.

The gene calls are TRBV7-9 and TRBJ2-1, with 11 bases identical to TRBD2. Germline trimming cut 4 bases from V and 4 bases from J; bases unmatched to any gene: 3. Per the germline V gene, CDR1 is SEHNR and CDR2 is FQNEAQ (reference sequence). The CDR3 runs 15 residues. The CDR3 nucleotides are TGTGCCAGCAGCTCGACTAGCGGGATGTACAATGAGCAGTTCTTC. The encoded protein is CASSSTSGMYNEQFF.

The V gene is TRBV19, the J gene TRBJ2-3, with 9 nucleotides matching TRBD2. The CDR3 length is 15 residues. CDR1 and CDR2 from the germline V gene are LNHDA and SQIVND (reference sequence). V gave up 3 bases and J gave up 1 base; unmatched junction bases: 2. In DNA, the CDR3 is TGTGCCAGTAGTATCGCTAGCGGGGGCACAGATACGCAGTATTTT. It translates to CASSIASGGTDTQYF.

V is TRBV10-3 and J is TRBJ2-7; D possibly matches TRBD1 or TRBD2 (5 bases each). CDR3 length equals 14 residues. Germline loops: CDR1 ENHRY, CDR2 SYGVKD. With 1 base removed from V and 3 bases from J, the gap between germline ends came to 10 bases. CDR3 DNA: TGTGCCATCAGTGAGTTGGGGGATCGCTACGAGCAGTACTTC. Translation gives CAISELGDRYEQYF.

DNA for the CDR3: TGTGCCAGCAGTGAAGAAGCGCGGCAGTACTTC. It codes for CASSEEARQYF. The chain couples TRBV2 to TRBJ2-7, with D hard to call. Germline CDR1 is SNHLY and CDR2 is FYNNEI. There are 11 residues in the CDR3. Trimming cost V 1 base and J 9 bases, with 7 bases left between them.

Note on this clone: Additional DNA sequences in this sample encode the identical CDR3. The chain links TRBV7-9 to TRBJ2-5, with 8 bases aligning to TRBD2. J was trimmed by 4 bases and V by 0 bases; bases with no gene match: 4. The CDR3 contains 15 residues. Per the germline V gene, CDR1 is SEHNR and CDR2 is FQNEAQ (reference sequence). CDR3: CASSLAISGAETQYF. The DNA of the CDR3 is TGTGCCAGCAGCTTAGCGATTAGCGGGGCAGAGACCCAGTACTTC.

The rearrangement links TRBV4-1 to TRBJ1-4; D gene unclear. CDR1 and CDR2 (germline): MGHRA, YSYEKL. Trimming stripped 4 bases from V and 7 bases from J, with 10 bases between. The CDR3 loop spans 13 amino acids. CDR3 DNA: TGCGCCAGCAGCCTACGGCGAGGTGAAAAACTGTTTTTT. It codes for CASSLRRGEKLFF.

J is TRBJ1-6 and V is TRBV6-5; D uncertain. The CDR3 totals 12 residues. With 6 bases removed from V and 5 bases from J, the gap between germline ends came to 5 bases. CDR1 is MNHEY and CDR2 is SVGAGI in the germline V gene. The CDR3 sequence: CASSQNNSPLHF. The CDR3 DNA follows: TGTGCCAGCAGCCAAAATAATTCACCCCTCCACTTT.

The genes are TRBV11-3 and TRBJ2-1; D is unclear. The germline V gene has CDR1 SGHNT and CDR2 YENEEA. The CDR3 has 13 residues. V was shortened by 6 bases and J by 7 bases, with 13 bases between the two germline ends. The CDR3 loop is CASRGREDNEQFF. DNA for the CDR3: TGTGCCAGCAGGGGAAGGGAAGATAATGAGCAGTTCTTC.

This clone has a single count. The genes are TRBV4-3 and TRBJ2-7; TRBD2 aligns across 10 bases. CDR1 is LGHNA, CDR2 YSLEER, per germline. With V trimmed by 3 bases and J by 4 bases, 9 bases remained unmatched. The CDR3 runs 16 residues. Here the CDR3 DNA reads TGCGCCAGCAGCCAGACCCTAGCGGGAGATAGGTACGAGCAGTACTTC. It translates to CASSQTLAGDRYEQYF.

For the CDR3, the DNA is TGCGCCAGCAGTCTACTTGGGACCTACGAGCAGTACTTC. Its translation is CASSLLGTYEQYF. The chain has TRBV4-1 and TRBJ2-7; D gene unclear. This CDR3 is 13 amino acids long. CDR1 is MGHRA, CDR2 YSYEKL, per germline. With 6 bases removed from V and 2 bases from J, the gap between germline ends came to 11 bases.

This chain joins TRBV6-5 and TRBJ1-6; D remains unclear. There are 14 residues in the CDR3. Germline loops: CDR1 MNHEY, CDR2 SVGAGI. Trimming cost V 11 bases and J 1 base, with 12 bases left between them. Here the CDR3 reads CASAVMSYNSPLHF. DNA of the CDR3: TGTGCCTCAGCAGTCATGTCCTATAATTCACCCCTCCACTTT.

The V and J genes are TRBV7-9 and TRBJ2-1; 7 nucleotides align to TRBD1. The junction had 3 bases not matched to a gene; V was cut back by 1 base and J by 6 bases. The CDR3 has 14 residues. Germline values: CDR1 SEHNR, CDR2 FQNEAQ (reference sequence). Here the CDR3 DNA reads TGTGCCAGCAGCTTAGGGCCAGGGGGCAATGAGCAGTTCTTC. This codes for CASSLGPGGNEQFF. Looking up the rest from reference TRBV7-9 and TRBJ2-1 gives the full variable domain: DTGVSQNPRHKITKRGQNVTFRCDPISEHNRLYWYRQTLGQGPEFLTYFQNEAQLEKSRLLSDRFSAERPKGSFSTLEIQRTEQGDSAMYLCASSLGPGGNEQFFGPGTRLTVL.

The table lists this clone with a count of one. This chain joins TRBV9 and TRBJ2-3, with D uncertain. V was clipped by 0 bases and J by 3 bases, with 8 bases between them. The CDR3 runs 14 residues. The germline V gene encodes CDR1 SGDLS and CDR2 YYNGEE. The CDR3 reads CASSVAIMTDTQYF. The CDR3 region has the DNA TGTGCCAGCAGCGTAGCTATCATGACAGATACGCAGTATTTT.

The genes are TRBV30 and TRBJ2-1, with TRBD1 matching over 7 bases. Looked up from germline, CDR1 is GTSNPN and CDR2 is SVGIG (reference sequence). Trimming cost V 0 bases and J 2 bases; bases outside gene matches: 4. The length of the CDR3 is 15 residues. The CDR3 protein is CAWSVGQAPYNEQFF. The CDR3 nucleotides are TGTGCCTGGAGTGTAGGACAGGCACCCTACAATGAGCAGTTCTTC.

The chain links TRBV19 to TRBJ2-7; D is ambiguous. From germline, CDR1 is LNHDA and CDR2 SQIVND (reference sequence). The V end was cut by 2 bases, the J end by 6 bases, with 5 bases between. The CDR3 sequence is 11 residues long. In DNA form, the CDR3 reads TGTGCCAGTAGTATAATGGGCGAGCAGTACTTC. It is translated as CASSIMGEQYF.

This sequence joins TRBV7-8 and TRBJ2-7; D might be TRBD1 or TRBD2, each matching 5 bases. V was clipped by 4 bases and J by 0 bases, with 16 bases between them. Germline V gene sequence: CDR1 SGHVS, CDR2 FQNEAQ. This CDR3 is built from 16 residues. CDR3 residues: CASSSGDWGNSYEQYF. The CDR3 coding sequence is TGTGCCAGCAGCTCCGGGGATTGGGGCAACTCCTACGAGCAGTACTTC.

The DNA for the CDR3 is TGTGCCAGCAGTTTTCGCCTAGACCAAGAGACCCAGTACTTC. Residues: CASSFRLDQETQYF. The genes are TRBV27 and TRBJ2-5; no definite D call. Deletions cut 3 bases from V and 0 bases from J, with 8 bases between. The CDR3 spans 14 residues. The V gene's germline CDR1 is MNHEY and CDR2 SMNVEV (reference sequence).